Listed here is a single T cell receptor beta chain. This CDR3 has 11 residues. From germline, CDR1 is DFQATT and CDR2 SNEGSKA (reference sequence). V was pared by 6 bases and J by 1 base, with 7 bases between. This sample is part of a study of T cell changes during pregnancy in multiple sclerosis. Libraries were prepared by immunoSEQ multiplex PCR; TCRdb keeps only in-frame clonotypes and omits some of them. The sample consists of approximately 61,000 clones, around nine tenths of them appearing once. The starting material was peripheral blood, obtained in the first trimester of pregnancy. The rearrangement uses TRBV20-1 and TRBJ2-7; D may be TRBD2 (6 bases). This TCR was sampled from a female donor in good health, enrolled as a control in a pregnancy study. The CDR3 nucleotides read TGCAGTGCCCGGGGGTCCTACGAGCAGTACTTC. Encoded protein: CSARGSYEQYF.